The 22 T cell receptor beta chains listed next were all sequenced from one sample in a study of human thymus T cells (dated by TCRdb to 2020 to 2021). Library construction relied on the immunoSEQ multiplex PCR assay. TCRdb retrieved this table from immuneACCESS and kept in-frame rearrangements only. Not all clones are present; in checked studies, unresolved V genes account for under half, and no reason is known for the remainder. The sample has about 130,000 clones on record, 90% to 95% of them singletons. The ten largest clones take up under 0.025% of the sample. Thymus tissue was collected as surgical resects that were removed during corrective cardiac surgery. Sequenced sample: thymus tissue. These receptors all come from a boy under two years old with a congenital heart defect but otherwise immunologically healthy.

This clone came up once. The chain uses TRBV28 and TRBJ2-5, with D uncertain. V lost 8 bases to trimming and J lost 5 bases, with 18 bases between them. CDR3 length equals 14 residues. Germline V gene sequence: CDR1 MDHEN, CDR2 SYDVKM. CDR3 sequence reads: CASSAPPRVETQYF. Written as DNA, the CDR3 is TGTGCCAGCTCGGCCCCCCCTAGAGTCGAGACCCAGTACTTC.

The chain has TRBV28 and TRBJ1-2; no clear D. With 6 bases removed from V and 0 bases from J, the gap between germline ends came to 2 bases. The CDR3 runs to 11 residues. From germline, CDR1 is MDHEN and CDR2 SYDVKM. The CDR3 loop reads CASRSNYGYTF. The CDR3 nucleotides read TGTGCCAGCAGGTCTAACTATGGCTACACCTTC.

The V and J genes are TRBV2 and TRBJ2-5; D might be TRBD1 or TRBD2, each matching 5 bases. The germline CDR1 and CDR2 sequences are SNHLY and FYNNEI. This CDR3 contains 14 residues. The germline V and J ends were trimmed by 8 bases and 4 bases, with 17 bases remaining between them. CDR3 nucleotides: TGTGCCAGCGAGGGACGGTGCCTTCCAGAGACCCAGTACTTC. Translation: CASEGRCLPETQYF.

The rearrangement uses TRBV25-1 and TRBJ2-3; D remains unclear. Germline V gene data show CDR1 as MGHDK and CDR2 as SYGVNS. This CDR3 comprises 15 residues. Trimming pared 4 bases from V and 1 base from J, leaving 12 bases between. The CDR3 loop is CASSGDIGRTDTQYF. The CDR3 DNA reads TGTGCCAGCAGTGGTGACATAGGACGCACAGATACGCAGTATTTT.

This clone was observed a single time. The V and J genes are TRBV7-3 and TRBJ2-2, with D possibly matching TRBD1 (6 bases). The germline gives CDR1 SGHTA, CDR2 FQGTGA. The V gene lost 6 bases and the J gene lost 3 bases, with 8 bases spanning the gap. This CDR3 spans 13 amino acids. The CDR3 sequence: CASRQGHTGELFF. The CDR3 region has the DNA TGTGCCAGCAGACAGGGACACACCGGGGAGCTGTTTTTT.

The sample holds one count of this clone. The genes are TRBV5-6 and TRBJ2-7; the match to TRBD2 covers 11 bases. Trimming cost V 2 bases and J 3 bases; bases outside gene matches: 4. CDR1 and CDR2 (germline): SGHDT, YYEEEE. The CDR3 length is 15 residues. The CDR3 region is CASSFAGTSGYEQYF. CDR3 bases: TGTGCCAGCAGCTTTGCCGGGACTAGCGGCTACGAGCAGTACTTC.

This clone was seen more than once but under ten times. The J gene is TRBJ1-5, the V gene TRBV27, with 9 positions matching TRBD1. This CDR3 has 17 amino acids. Per germline, CDR1 MNHEY and CDR2 SMNVEV (reference sequence). V dropped 5 bases and J dropped 4; count of bases not matched to a gene: 12. CDR3 amino acids: CASSPKDRGRRNQPQHF. The CDR3 DNA follows: TGTGCCAGCAGTCCAAAGGACAGGGGTAGGAGAAATCAGCCCCAGCATTTT.

This clone showed up just once. The chain combines TRBV19 with TRBJ2-2; D might be TRBD2 (5 bases). The CDR3 has 16 amino acids. CDR1 LNHDA and CDR2 SQIVND come from the germline V gene (reference sequence). Trimming took off 4 bases at V and 4 bases at J, with 16 bases between the two ends. In nucleotides, the CDR3 is TGTGCCAGTAGTAAAGACTATCCTGTTTCCACCGGGGAGCTGTTTTTT. Protein sequence: CASSKDYPVSTGELFF.

The chain carries TRBV30 and TRBJ2-3; TRBD2 agrees at 10 bases. The ends lost 3 bases at V and 0 bases at J; junction bases unmatched: 6. The CDR3 consists of 16 residues. Germline CDR1 and CDR2: GTSNPN and SVGIG (reference sequence). CDR3: CAWSTSGGASTDTQYF. CDR3 nucleotide sequence: TGTGCCTGGAGCACGAGCGGGGGGGCTAGCACAGATACGCAGTATTTT.

The chain recombines TRBV5-1 with TRBJ1-3; the match to TRBD1 covers 12 bases. The CDR3 extends over 16 amino acids. V lost 4 bases to trimming and J lost 8 bases; unmatched junction nucleotides: 10. Germline CDR1 and CDR2: SGHRS and YFSETQ. The CDR3 bases are TGCGCCAGCAGCCACGGGACAGGGGGCGCGTCGGACACCATATATTTT. Its protein is CASSHGTGGASDTIYF.

This clone was counted once. The chain carries TRBV2 and TRBJ2-7; D not resolved. Trimming left V 6 bases short and J 5 bases short, with 14 bases between. The germline V gene has CDR1 SNHLY and CDR2 FYNNEI. The CDR3 spans 13 residues. The CDR3 DNA reads TGTGCCAGCAGGACGGACGGTAGTAACGAGCAGTACTTC. This translates into CASRTDGSNEQYF.

This clone was recorded a few times. The rearrangement uses TRBV7-6 and TRBJ2-7, with no clear D. The CDR3 spans 13 residues. Germline CDR1 is SGHVS and CDR2 is FNYEAQ. Trimming stripped 4 bases from V and 5 bases from J, with 12 bases between. CDR3 nucleotides: TGTGCCAGCAGCTCAGAATCCACCCACGAGCAGTACTTC. Its translation: CASSSESTHEQYF.

The rearrangement links TRBV21-1 to TRBJ1-5; whether TRBD1, the table's D call, matches the DNA was not checked. TRBV21-1 is described as a pseudogene. The CDR3 extends over 16 amino acids. The CDR3 protein is CASSKGDRGCDQPQHF. CDR3 nucleotides: TGTGCCAGCAGCAAAGGGGACAGGGGTTGTGATCAGCCCCAGCATTTT.

J is TRBJ1-6 and V is TRBV6-1; D remains unclear. CDR1 and CDR2 (germline): MNHNS, SASEGT. V gave up 7 bases and J gave up 3 bases, with 10 bases separating them. This CDR3 has 14 amino acids. As DNA, the CDR3 is TGTGCCAGCACCGGACGGTTCTATAATTCACCCCTCCACTTT. Translation: CASTGRFYNSPLHF.

This clone was detected only once. J is TRBJ2-6 and V is TRBV4-3; D perhaps matches TRBD1 (8 bases). The CDR3 is 19 amino acids. Per germline, CDR1 LGHNA and CDR2 YSLEER. Trimming took 1 base from V and 0 from J, leaving 16 bases between them. The CDR3 loop reads CASSQVDREGLSGANVLTF. The CDR3 DNA reads as TGCGCCAGCAGCCAAGTGGACAGGGAGGGGCTCTCTGGGGCCAACGTCCTGACTTTC.

The chain uses TRBV30 and TRBJ2-1; the match to TRBD2 covers 12 bases. This CDR3 has 18 amino acids. In germline, CDR1 is GTSNPN, CDR2 SVGIG (reference sequence). V lost 0 bases, J lost 5 bases, and 11 bases stayed unmatched. CDR3 protein: CAWSVLAGGPPIDNEQFF. In DNA form, the CDR3 reads TGTGCCTGGAGTGTACTAGCGGGGGGTCCCCCTATTGACAATGAGCAGTTCTTC.

The chain recombines TRBV6-5 with TRBJ1-2; TRBD1 agrees at 9 bases. V shed 10 bases, J shed 8 bases, and the junction held 11 bases outside the gene matches. Germline-derived CDR1 and CDR2 are MNHEY and SVGAGI. The CDR3 is 13 residues long. This CDR3 is CATFNRGPGGYTF. CDR3 bases: TGTGCCACCTTTAACAGGGGGCCGGGAGGCTACACCTTC.

The genes are TRBV2 and TRBJ1-6; 8 bases fit TRBD1. Unmatched junction bases numbered 15, after V lost 6 bases and J lost 8 bases. CDR1 and CDR2 (germline): SNHLY, FYNNEI. This CDR3 comprises 17 residues. CDR3 DNA: TGTGCCAGCAGACATAACGACAGGGGCAATTTTGATTCACCCCTCCACTTT. Translating gives CASRHNDRGNFDSPLHF. The full variable domain, its missing parts supplied by reference TRBV2 and TRBJ1-6, is EPEVTQTPSHQVTQMGQEVILRCVPISNHLYFYWYRQILGQKVEFLVSFYNNEISEKSEIFDDQFSVERPDGSNFTLKIRSTKLEDSAMYFCASRHNDRGNFDSPLHFGNGTRLTVT.

This clone was seen only once. The genes are TRBV11-3 and TRBJ2-1; TRBD2 matches at 9 bases. V dropped 4 bases and J dropped 10; count of bases not matched to a gene: 2. The CDR3 totals 12 residues. The germline gives CDR1 SGHNT, CDR2 YENEEA. Written as DNA, the CDR3 is TGTGCCAGCAGCTGTGGACTAGCGGAGCAGTTCTTC. Translated: CASSCGLAEQFF. The full variable domain, rest sourced from reference TRBV11-3 and TRBJ2-1, is EAGVVQSPRYKIIEKKQPVAFWCNPISGHNTLYWYLQNLGQGPELLIRYENEEAVDDSQLPKDRFSAERLKGVDSTLKIQPAELGDSAVYLCASSCGLAEQFFGPGTRLTVL.

This clone has just one count. J is TRBJ1-2 and V is TRBV5-8; maybe TRBD1 (6 bases). Germline V lookup: CDR1 SGHTS, CDR2 YDEGEE. The CDR3 spans 15 residues. Trimming took off 3 bases at V and 3 bases at J, with 15 bases between the two ends. The CDR3: CASSSPGEFHYGYTF. CDR3 DNA sequence: TGTGCCAGCAGCTCCCCAGGGGAATTTCACTATGGCTACACCTTC.

The chain is built from TRBV10-3 and TRBJ2-2; the D is unclear. Trimming pared 5 bases from V and 2 bases from J, leaving 12 bases between. Germline V gene sequence: CDR1 ENHRY, CDR2 SYGVKD. CDR3 length: 15 residues. The CDR3 is CAISSNGPNTGELFF. The DNA for the CDR3 is TGTGCCATCAGTTCGAACGGACCTAACACCGGGGAGCTGTTTTTT.

This rearrangement joins TRBV5-6 to TRBJ2-1; TRBD1 aligns across 7 bases. Germline values: CDR1 SGHDT, CDR2 YYEEEE. V lost 5 bases and J lost 9; bases outside the gene matches: 23. CDR3 length equals 18 residues. The CDR3 loop is CASSPPLLQGFGMGEQFF. CDR3 DNA: TGTGCCAGCAGTCCGCCCCTTTTACAGGGGTTTGGTATGGGTGAGCAGTTCTTC. The full variable domain, with the rest looked up from reference TRBV5-6 and TRBJ2-1, is DAGVTQSPTHLIKTRGQQVTLRCSPKSGHDTVSWYQQALGQGPQFIFQYYEEEERQRGNFPDRFSGHQFPNYSSELNVNALLLGDSALYLCASSPPLLQGFGMGEQFFGPGTRLTVL.